This TCR beta chain originates from a study of cytotoxic CD8 clonotypes in ibrutinib-treated CLL. As for the study in general: On average, each sample had roughly 230,000 productive templates and around 100,000 productive rearrangements. Findings and limits, study-wide: Among the clonotypes, public ones were uncommon and contracted or held stable on treatment. Baseline values of clonality outstripped age-matched healthy donors and followed circulating CD8+ T-cell counts.

The CDR3 runs 13 residues. Germline loops: CDR1 KGHSH, CDR2 LQKENI. Trimming left V 5 bases short and J 0 bases short, with 8 bases between. TCRdb's copy holds only in-frame clones and misses some; the assay was immunoSEQ multiplex PCR. The sample yields about 140,000 clones, approximately 80% seen once. For this clone: Its antigen is not known.

The sample was PBMCs, taken after 36 months of ibrutinib treatment. V gene TRBV18 combines with J gene TRBJ2-7; D uncertain. The source of this sequence is a human donor with chronic lymphocytic leukemia. The CDR3 region is CASSKSDSYEQYF. CDR3 in DNA: TGTGCCAGCTCAAAATCTGACTCCTACGAGCAGTACTTC.